Each of the 17 T cell receptor beta chains below was sequenced from the same sample in a study of cytomegalovirus exposure and HLA in healthy donors (TCRdb year 2017). To prepare the library, the immunoSEQ multiplex PCR assay was applied. The multiplex PCR relied on a mix of 60 forward primers for TCR Vbeta segments and 13 reverse primers for TCR Jbeta segments. TCRdb's version of the immuneACCESS table is confined to in-frame rearrangements and falls short of the full clone set. An unresolved V gene accounts for under half of the shortfall where checked; the remainder is of unknown origin. The sample data list approximately 220,000 clones, and 70% to 85% of these were observed just once. Under 0.25% of the sample lies in the top ten. The sequenced material came from PBMCs. These receptors were taken from a girl aged 2-15 years in good health and CMV-seronegative.

This rearrangement joins TRBV7-2 to TRBJ1-3; D is unclear. Looked up from germline, CDR1 is SGHTA and CDR2 is FQGNSA. The V end lost 1 base, the J end lost 3 bases, and 7 bases lay between the germline ends. There are 14 residues in the CDR3. CDR3 bases: TGTGCCAGCAGCTTAGACAGAAGTGGAAACACCATATATTTT. This translates into CASSLDRSGNTIYF.

This chain joins TRBV29-1 and TRBJ2-1; a possible D gene is TRBD1 (6 bases). There are 13 residues in the CDR3. The V end was cut by 5 bases, the J end by 6 bases, with 14 bases between. Per germline, CDR1 SQVTM and CDR2 ANQGSEA. The CDR3 loop is CSVTAGASNEQFF. DNA for the CDR3: TGCAGCGTTACGGCAGGGGCCTCCAATGAGCAGTTCTTC.

CDR3 region: CASSLLGTDTQYF. CDR3 DNA sequence: TGTGCCAGCAGCTTACTCGGCACAGATACGCAGTATTTT. The V and J genes are TRBV7-9 and TRBJ2-3, with D hard to call. This CDR3 has 13 residues. The germline V gene has CDR1 SEHNR and CDR2 FQNEAQ (reference sequence). V shed 2 bases and J shed 1 base, with 4 bases lying between them.

The J gene is TRBJ2-7, the V gene TRBV2, with 9 bases aligning to TRBD2. CDR1 and CDR2 from the germline V gene are SNHLY and FYNNEI. With V trimmed by 1 base and J by 7 bases, 5 bases remained unmatched. CDR3 length: 14 residues. CDR3 coding DNA: TGTGCCAGCAGTGAAGGTTTTAGCGGGGGTGAGCAGTACTTC. As protein: CASSEGFSGGEQYF.

The chain joins TRBV11-2 to TRBJ2-7; D may be TRBD2 (6 bases). The CDR3 length is 13 residues. Germline lookup yields CDR1 SGHAT and CDR2 FQNNGV. Trimming left V 4 bases short and J 3 bases short, with 10 bases between. Written as DNA, the CDR3 is TGTGCCAGCAGCTCATGGGGAGGCTACGAGCAGTACTTC. It yields the protein CASSSWGGYEQYF.

The rearrangement uses TRBV9 and TRBJ2-5; 8 bases fit TRBD2. The V and J ends lost 0 bases and 4 bases, in that order; junction bases with no gene match: 5. The germline CDR1 and CDR2 sequences are SGDLS and YYNGEE. The CDR3 is 15 residues long. The chain's CDR3 is CASSVATSGAETQYF. The DNA of the CDR3 is TGTGCCAGCAGCGTAGCAACTAGCGGCGCAGAGACCCAGTACTTC.

This chain uses TRBV2 with TRBJ2-7; TRBD1 matches 10 bases. CDR1 SNHLY and CDR2 FYNNEI come from the germline V gene. Trimming cost V 5 bases and J 7 bases; bases outside gene matches: 11. The CDR3 totals 15 residues. In DNA form, the CDR3 reads TGTGCCAGCAGTACGGACAGGGGGATCGCTCAGGAGCAGTACTTC. It specifies CASSTDRGIAQEQYF. The full variable domain, with the rest looked up from reference TRBV2 and TRBJ2-7, is EPEVTQTPSHQVTQMGQEVILRCVPISNHLYFYWYRQILGQKVEFLVSFYNNEISEKSEIFDDQFSVERPDGSNFTLKIRSTKLEDSAMYFCASSTDRGIAQEQYFGPGTRLTVT.

The chain has TRBV6-5 and TRBJ1-1; D is unclear. This CDR3 comprises 11 residues. From germline, CDR1 is MNHEY and CDR2 SVGAGI. Between the trimmed V and J ends, which lost 6 bases and 2 bases, there was a span of 4 bases. This chain's CDR3 is CASSKNTEAFF. The CDR3 DNA reads TGTGCCAGCAGCAAAAACACTGAAGCTTTCTTT.

A few counts support this clone. This sequence joins TRBV19 and TRBJ2-5; possible D gene TRBD1, 5 bases. Germline CDR1 reads LNHDA; CDR2 reads SQIVND (reference sequence). The V and J ends lost 3 bases and 2 bases respectively, with 7 bases between them. The CDR3 contains 13 residues. CDR3 DNA sequence: TGTGCCAGTAGTATCACAGGACAAGAGACCCAGTACTTC. It is translated as CASSITGQETQYF.

In regard to this clone: This specimen includes other DNA sequences encoding the same CDR3. The chain is built from TRBV5-6 and TRBJ2-7; possible D gene TRBD2, 6 bases. Trimming shortened V by 4 bases and J by 2 bases, and 16 bases separated the two germline ends. The germline V gene has CDR1 SGHDT and CDR2 YYEEEE. This CDR3 is built from 15 residues. The CDR3 DNA sequence: TGTGCCAGCAGCGGAGGGACCCCAACGCCCTACGAGCAGTACTTC. Protein product: CASSGGTPTPYEQYF.

The chain employs TRBV7-9 and TRBJ2-7, with D maybe TRBD1 (5 bases). The CDR3 extends over 13 amino acids. The germline gives CDR1 SEHNR, CDR2 FQNEAQ (reference sequence). V was pared by 7 bases and J by 3 bases, with 13 bases between. The CDR3 loop is CASTPKGNYEQYF. The DNA of the CDR3 is TGTGCCAGCACCCCGAAGGGGAACTACGAGCAGTACTTC.

This clone was seen just once. This chain links TRBV30 with TRBJ2-7; the D gene is possibly TRBD2 (5 bases). V was cut by 2 bases and J by 0 bases, with 8 bases left in between. The V gene's germline CDR1 is GTSNPN and CDR2 SVGIG (reference sequence). CDR3 length: 13 amino acids. CDR3 loop: CAWSRRSSYEQYF. The CDR3 coding sequence is TGTGCCTGGAGTAGGAGGAGCTCCTACGAGCAGTACTTC.

The chain employs TRBV2 and TRBJ1-4; the D is unclear. V gave up 9 bases and J gave up 0 bases, with 14 bases separating them. The CDR3 consists of 15 residues. Germline lookup yields CDR1 SNHLY and CDR2 FYNNEI. The CDR3: CASSSFTATNEKLFF. CDR3 coding DNA: TGTGCCAGTTCGTCCTTCACTGCAACTAATGAAAAACTGTTTTTT.

The rearrangement links TRBV30 to TRBJ2-6, with no clear D. The germline CDR1 and CDR2 sequences are GTSNPN and SVGIG (reference sequence). V lost 2 bases and J 0 bases, leaving 11 bases between the germline ends. The CDR3 contains 16 residues. The CDR3 coding sequence is TGTGCCTGGAGTAGTCTGTGGGCCTCTGGGGCCAACGTCCTGACTTTC. Protein sequence: CAWSSLWASGANVLTF.

In its sample, this clone was seen a few times. The V call is TRBV18, the J call TRBJ2-7; 9 nucleotides line up with TRBD1. This CDR3 is built from 13 residues. CDR1 and CDR2 from the germline V gene are KGHSH and LQKENI. Trimming took 5 bases from V and 3 from J; bases not matched to a gene: 2. CDR3 DNA: TGTGCCAGCTCAGGGACAGGGTTCTACGAGCAGTACTTC. Its protein product is CASSGTGFYEQYF.

This clone has more than one count but fewer than ten. V is TRBV7-9 and J is TRBJ2-7, with D perhaps matching TRBD1 (5 bases). V lost 5 bases to trimming and J lost 4 bases, with 9 bases between them. CDR3 size: 12 residues. Looked up from germline, CDR1 is SEHNR and CDR2 is FQNEAQ (reference sequence). The CDR3 DNA is TGTGCCAGCAGCACCCAGGGTTACGAGCAGTACTTC. This sequence encodes CASSTQGYEQYF.

CDR3 protein: CASSEVGLMNTEAFF. CDR3 in DNA: TGTGCCAGCAGTGAAGTTGGCCTTATGAACACTGAAGCTTTCTTT. V and J are TRBV2 and TRBJ1-1; no clear D gene. CDR1 and CDR2 (germline): SNHLY, FYNNEI. The CDR3 sequence is 15 residues long. Trimming removed 1 base from V and 0 bases from J, with 9 bases in between.